One and the same sample provided the 7 T cell receptor beta chains below, sequenced in a study of blood T cell repertoires in COVID-19. Repertoires were generated with immunoSEQ multiplex PCR, while TCRdb's copy carries only in-frame clones and drops some. Counted here are about 260,000 clones, around 91% occurring once; the ten biggest clones make up around 2%. The specimen sequenced was PBMCs or T cells enriched from blood (not recorded which). These receptors all stem from a woman younger than 30 who had recovered from COVID-19.

Worth noting for this clone: The junction shows a germline mismatch at one end, possibly a read error. This sequence joins TRBV4-1 and TRBJ2-2; D is perhaps TRBD1 (6 bases). The length of the CDR3 is 14 residues. Germline values: CDR1 MGHRA, CDR2 YSYEKL. For the CDR3, the DNA is TGCGCAAGCAGACTACAGGGGAACACCGGGGAGCTGTTTTTT. Amino acid sequence: CASRLQGNTGELFF.

The CDR3 nucleotides read TGTGCCAGCAGTGTGGGACTGGGGGCCTACGAGCAGTACTTC. Translated, it gives CASSVGLGAYEQYF. The chain uses TRBV2 and TRBJ2-7; possibly TRBD2 for D (6 bases). The V end was cut by 4 bases, the J end by 2 bases, with 12 bases between. The CDR3 has 14 amino acids. The germline CDR1 and CDR2 sequences are SNHLY and FYNNEI.

The chain links TRBV27 to TRBJ2-6; no definite D call. Germline loops: CDR1 MNHEY, CDR2 SMNVEV (reference sequence). The CDR3 runs 14 residues. Trimming took off 3 bases at V and 4 bases at J, with 7 bases between the two ends. The CDR3 here is CASSFEAGANVLTF. The CDR3 DNA follows: TGTGCCAGCAGTTTTGAAGCCGGGGCCAACGTCCTGACTTTC.

This clone was seen a handful of times. The junction differs from germline at one of its ends, possibly a read error. The rearrangement uses TRBV15 and TRBJ1-6; 7 bases map to TRBD1. This CDR3 region has 14 residues. The germline V gene encodes CDR1 LNHNV and CDR2 YYDKDF (reference sequence). The CDR3 DNA reads TGTGCCACCAGGAGAGACAGGGCTAATTCACCCCTCCACTTT. Protein: CATRRDRANSPLHF.

The chain is built from TRBV19 and TRBJ2-1, with D possibly TRBD2 on 6 matching bases. The V gene lost 9 bases and the J gene lost 0 bases, with 15 bases spanning the gap. This CDR3 has 15 residues. CDR1 and CDR2 from the germline V gene are LNHDA and SQIVND (reference sequence). As DNA, the CDR3 is TGTGCCAGCAAAGGAGGGTTCAACTCCTACAATGAGCAGTTCTTC. This codes for CASKGGFNSYNEQFF.

V is TRBV3-1 (or the pseudogene TRBV3-2) and J is TRBJ1-2; D may be TRBD1 (6 bases). The germline gives CDR1 LGHDT, CDR2 YNNKEL (reference sequence). V shed 5 bases and J shed 8 bases, with 9 bases lying between them. CDR3 length equals 11 residues. CDR3 loop: CASSNRDGYTF. The CDR3 nucleotides are TGTGCCAGCAGCAACAGGGACGGCTACACCTTC.

The rearrangement uses TRBV23-1 and TRBJ1-5; D might be TRBD1 (5 bases). TRBV23-1 is filed as an ORF, its function uncertain. V lost 0 bases to trimming and J lost 7 bases, with 10 bases between them. This CDR3 comprises 14 residues. CDR3 DNA sequence: TGCGCCAGCAGTCAATCTGAGAACAGGCAGCCCCAGCATTTT. Translation gives CASSQSENRQPQHF.